This T cell receptor beta chain was recovered during a study of a mutant IDH1 vaccine in newly diagnosed glioma (dated by TCRdb to the early 2020s). As for the study more broadly: Of the 25 to 40 treated patients, approximately 62% were male and 37.5% were female, and the mean age was approximately 41 years. Prior to enrollment, patients had been given standard therapy consisting of radiotherapy alone, temozolomide alone, or radiochemotherapy with temozolomide, with the combination given to most patients. Peripheral blood was drawn at six visits: V03 (baseline), V05, V07, V10, V12 and V13. Longitudinal TCRB deep sequencing was performed for some 25 treated patients wherever samples were available for exploratory analyses.

A remark on this clone: Its binding antigen is unknown. The sample holds no much larger clone one base away, and base qualities are not on file.

Libraries were built with the immunoSEQ multiplex PCR assay. Rearranged TCR beta chain sequences were amplified with the hsTCRB Kit following the manufacturer's protocol. An Illumina MiSeq was used to sequence the TCRB libraries. In the original analysis: The kit vendor's proprietary platform handled demultiplexing, trimming and gene mapping. The clones in this table, taken by TCRdb from immuneACCESS, are in-frame only. Not every clone is retained; where verified, under half of the shortfall comes from an unresolved V gene, and the cause of the rest is unknown. That table is the source of V, J and clone size, and D and trimming were worked out from the DNA. The sample includes approximately 92,000 clones, with around 77% observed a single time. The top ten clones comprise less than 9.5% of the sample. On the study overall, not on this receptor specifically: According to the authors, sample limitations meant that analyses of patient blood samples could not be reproduced. Availability determined which PBMC samples were chosen for TCRB deep sequencing. Changes in the top peripheral T cell clonotypes picked up by TCRB sequencing did not appear to be linked to pseudoprogression. Across multiple MHC alleles, vaccine-induced immune responses were seen in 93.3% of patients.

This specimen's time point label, interpreted: baseline, week 1 (first vaccination visit). The treatment or condition label here, explained by the study, means: pre-vaccination baseline after standard-of-care therapy. The donors had newly diagnosed IDH1-mutant astrocytomas of WHO grade 3 or 4 that showed loss of nuclear ATRX. The samples were drawn from NOA16, a multicentre, single-arm, open-label phase I trial in Germany that tested a mutant IDH1 peptide vaccine in humans for the first time. Visit V03 blood draws served as the baseline sample for immunogenicity testing. Genomic DNA for TCRB sequencing was extracted from EDTA blood using the DNeasy Blood and Tissue Kit. The clonotype originates from a man aged 35 to 55 with glioma. This material consisted of PBMCs, taken from a glioma patient treated with radiotherapy, temozolomide or both.

DNA sequence: TGTGCCACCAGCAGTCCCTCACTAGCGGATATTTACAATGAGCAGTTCTTC. Its protein reads: CATSSPSLADIYNEQFF. The sequence joins TRBV15 to TRBJ2-1; 8 bases in the junction line up with TRBD2. The CDR3 starts with the cysteine, ends with the phenylalanine, and has 17 residues. Only the CDR3 DNA stays, 51 bases, in frame from base 1. Germline trimming amounts to 3 bases on V and 4 bases on J, with 11 as the count of junction bases outside the gene matches. From a lookup of the germline V gene (reference sequence), CDR1 and CDR2 are LNHNV and YYDKDF.